The next 23 T cell receptor beta chains were all read from a single sample in a study of radiation and T cells in renal cell carcinoma. Sequenced by immunoSEQ multiplex PCR; TCRdb stores in-frame clones only, minus some. The data show around 170,000 clones, about 88% seen once. Time point in this sample: blood 4 weeks post-SBRT, at nephrectomy. The treatment denotes: 15 Gy SBRT to primary tumor, nephrectomy 4 weeks later. This specimen consisted of blood, obtained from a patient whose treatment included radiotherapy and nephrectomy. These receptors all stem from a woman aged 50 to 60 with renal cell carcinoma.

This sequence joins TRBV10-2 and TRBJ2-5, with D possibly TRBD2 on 5 matching bases. Germline V gives CDR1 WSHSY, CDR2 SAAADI. CDR3 size: 15 residues. Between the trimmed V and J ends, which lost 3 bases and 4 bases, there was a span of 15 bases. Here the CDR3 DNA reads TGCGCCAGCAGTGACGCGTGGGCAGGAGGAGAGACCCAGTACTTC. It translates to CASSDAWAGGETQYF.

This rearrangement joins TRBV2 to TRBJ2-1; a possible D gene is TRBD2 (7 bases). From germline, CDR1 is SNHLY and CDR2 FYNNEI. V gave up 5 bases and J gave up 9 bases, with 11 bases separating them. The CDR3 has 12 amino acids. The CDR3 is CASSRGGGEQFF. The CDR3 DNA reads TGTGCCAGCAGTAGGGGGGGCGGTGAGCAGTTCTTC.

J is TRBJ2-5 and V is TRBV25-1; 7 bases line up with TRBD2. The CDR3 is 14 residues long. Germline trimming cut 4 bases from V and 11 bases from J; bases unmatched to any gene: 13. In germline, CDR1 is MGHDK, CDR2 SYGVNS. The CDR3 here is CASSAGGGSHFQYF. The CDR3, as DNA: TGTGCCAGCAGTGCAGGCGGGGGATCCCATTTTCAGTACTTC.

The chain couples TRBV6-4 to TRBJ1-5; D is undetermined. V lost 3 bases and J lost 6, with 9 bases in between. CDR1 is MRHNA and CDR2 is SNTAGT in the germline V gene. This CDR3 has 13 amino acids. The CDR3 bases are TGTGCCAGCAGTGAGGAGTCGGGTCAGCCCCAGCATTTT. Translation gives CASSEESGQPQHF.

The chain is built from TRBV5-1 and TRBJ2-7; the D is unclear. The V end lost 0 bases, the J end lost 1 base, and 5 bases lay between the germline ends. Per germline, CDR1 SGHRS and CDR2 YFSETQ. The CDR3 is 13 amino acids. The CDR3 DNA is TGCGCCAGCAGCTTGGGGGTATCCTACGAGCAGTACTTC. It codes for CASSLGVSYEQYF.

The genes are TRBV14 and TRBJ2-1; D ambiguous. Germline V gene lookup returns CDR1 SGHDN and CDR2 FVKESK. This CDR3 region has 14 residues. V was clipped by 2 bases and J by 5 bases, with 10 bases between them. DNA for the CDR3: TGTGCCAGCAGCCAATCAATAGCCCACAATGAGCAGTTCTTC. Translating it yields CASSQSIAHNEQFF.

J is TRBJ2-3 and V is TRBV18; weak D call: TRBD1 (5 bases). Germline-derived CDR1 and CDR2 are KGHSH and LQKENI. The V gene lost 4 bases and the J gene lost 2 bases, with 10 bases spanning the gap. The length of the CDR3 is 14 residues. The CDR3 DNA reads TGTGCCAGCTCACAAGGGGTAAACACAGATACGCAGTATTTT. Translated: CASSQGVNTDTQYF.

V gene TRBV21-1 combines with J gene TRBJ2-1; the table's D call, TRBD1, has no DNA check behind it. TRBV21-1 corresponds to a pseudogene. The CDR3 has 14 amino acids. CDR3 region: CASLQGVTYNEQFF. The CDR3, as DNA: TGTGCCAGCCTACAGGGGGTAACCTACAATGAGCAGTTCTTC.

V is TRBV7-2 and J is TRBJ2-7; TRBD1 is a possible D gene (5 bases). Looked up from germline, CDR1 is SGHTA and CDR2 is FQGNSA. V was trimmed by 4 bases and J by 6 bases, leaving 10 bases between them. CDR3 length: 12 amino acids. DNA for the CDR3: TGTGCCAGCAGCTCCAATAGGGGCGAGCAGTACTTC. Translating gives CASSSNRGEQYF.

This chain connects TRBV12-5 to TRBJ2-3; D not resolved. CDR3 length: 13 amino acids. Looked up from germline, CDR1 is LGHNT and CDR2 is FRNRAP. V lost 1 base and J 1 base, leaving 3 bases between the germline ends. The CDR3 protein is CASGLGGTDTQYF. The CDR3 DNA follows: TGTGCTAGTGGTTTGGGGGGCACAGATACGCAGTATTTT.

The rearrangement uses TRBV19 and TRBJ1-1; D possibly corresponds to TRBD1 (5 bases). This CDR3 is 13 amino acids long. Germline CDR1 LNHDA, CDR2 SQIVND (reference sequence). Trimming removed 4 bases from V and 4 bases from J, with 10 bases in between. CDR3 in DNA: TGTGCCAGTAGTAGTAGGGGAGTCACTGAAGCTTTCTTT. Protein product: CASSSRGVTEAFF.

J is TRBJ1-2 and V is TRBV2; TRBD1 might be the D (5 bases). Germline CDR1 and CDR2: SNHLY and FYNNEI. The CDR3 length is 14 residues. The V gene lost 1 base and the J gene lost 2 bases, with 8 bases spanning the gap. The CDR3 DNA reads as TGTGCCAGCAGTGAAGTGAACAGGAACTATGGCTACACCTTC. Its translation: CASSEVNRNYGYTF.

The chain is built from TRBV19 and TRBJ2-5; possible D gene TRBD1, 5 bases. The length of the CDR3 is 13 residues. Germline V gene data show CDR1 as LNHDA and CDR2 as SQIVND (reference sequence). The V and J ends lost 0 bases and 6 bases respectively, with 8 bases between them. The DNA of the CDR3 is TGTGCCAGTAGTATAGACAGGGCCCAGACCCAGTACTTC. It yields the protein CASSIDRAQTQYF.

The CDR3 spells CASSSNRDTGELFF. In DNA, the CDR3 is TGTGCCAGCAGCTCGAACAGGGACACCGGGGAGCTGTTTTTT. The chain employs TRBV7-6 and TRBJ2-2; tentative D call: TRBD1 (6 bases). CDR1 and CDR2 from the germline V gene are SGHVS and FNYEAQ. With 4 bases removed from V and 3 bases from J, the gap between germline ends came to 9 bases. This CDR3 is built from 14 residues.

V usage is TRBV10-3 and J usage is TRBJ1-5; the D gene is possibly TRBD1 (5 bases). V was trimmed by 4 bases and J by 7 bases, leaving 11 bases between them. Germline CDR1 and CDR2: ENHRY and SYGVKD. The CDR3 runs 13 residues. The DNA for the CDR3 is TGTGCCATCAGTGGAGGGGACCGGCAGCCCCAGCATTTT. Amino acids: CAISGGDRQPQHF.

The rearrangement uses TRBV7-2 and TRBJ2-3; 8 positions agree with TRBD1. The ends lost 2 bases at V and 3 bases at J; junction bases unmatched: 13. This CDR3 spans 18 amino acids. The germline V gene has CDR1 SGHTA and CDR2 FQGNSA. CDR3 region: CASSLQGARGGWTDTQYF. DNA for the CDR3: TGTGCCAGCAGCTTACAGGGGGCGCGAGGGGGTTGGACAGATACGCAGTATTTT.

The rearrangement links TRBV9 to TRBJ2-2; tentative D call: TRBD2 (5 bases). The V gene lost 3 bases and the J gene lost 8 bases, with 11 bases spanning the gap. CDR3 length: 13 residues. Germline V lookup: CDR1 SGDLS, CDR2 YYNGEE. Written as DNA, the CDR3 is TGTGCCAGCAGCGCGTCGGGGTTGGGGGAGCTGTTTTTT. Translated, it gives CASSASGLGELFF.

Only a few counts were recorded for this clone. CDR3 sequence reads: CASGPLAGAHGETQYF. In DNA, the CDR3 is TGTGCCAGCGGGCCCCTAGCGGGGGCGCATGGAGAGACCCAGTACTTC. The chain combines TRBV5-6 with TRBJ2-5, with TRBD2 matching over 10 bases. The CDR3 extends over 16 amino acids. CDR1 is SGHDT, CDR2 YYEEEE, per germline. Germline trimming cut 7 bases from V and 4 bases from J; bases unmatched to any gene: 13.

Comments on this clone: Other DNA sequences of this sample code for an identical CDR3. V gene TRBV5-1 combines with J gene TRBJ2-5, with 8 bases matching TRBD2. CDR3 size: 15 residues. Trimming took 4 bases from V and 1 from J; bases not matched to a gene: 6. CDR1 and CDR2 from the germline V gene are SGHRS and YFSETQ. The CDR3: CASSRAGDPQETQYF. The CDR3 nucleotides are TGCGCCAGCAGCAGAGCGGGGGACCCCCAAGAGACCCAGTACTTC. The complete variable domain, with remaining parts taken from reference TRBV5-1 and TRBJ2-5, reads KAGVTQTPRYLIKTRGQQVTLSCSPISGHRSVSWYQQTPGQGLQFLFEYFSETQRNKGNFPGRFSGRQFSNSRSEMNVSTLELGDSALYLCASSRAGDPQETQYFGPGTRLLVL.

About this clone itself: Within the sample, other DNA sequences also encode this same CDR3. The V call is TRBV6-5, the J call TRBJ2-1; 14 bases agree with TRBD2. Germline loops: CDR1 MNHEY, CDR2 SVGAGI. This CDR3 has 15 residues. V dropped 5 bases and J dropped 4; count of bases not matched to a gene: 1. The CDR3 DNA follows: TGTGCCAGCAGTCGGACTAGCGGGGGGTACAATGAGCAGTTCTTC. Translating it yields CASSRTSGGYNEQFF.

The rearrangement joins TRBV6-1 to TRBJ2-2; D is undetermined. This CDR3 spans 15 amino acids. Germline V lookup: CDR1 MNHNS, CDR2 SASEGT. The V end was cut by 1 base, the J end by 5 bases, with 11 bases between. CDR3 sequence (DNA): TGTGCCAGCAGTGAAGTTAGGGTTTGGACCGGGGAGCTGTTTTTT. Protein product: CASSEVRVWTGELFF.

This CDR3 is CASSPSGNTGELFF. The CDR3 nucleotides are TGTGCCAGCAGTCCCAGCGGAAACACCGGGGAGCTGTTTTTT. The chain is built from TRBV27 and TRBJ2-2, with TRBD2 as a possible D gene (5 bases). Germline V gives CDR1 MNHEY, CDR2 SMNVEV (reference sequence). CDR3 length: 14 amino acids. The V end lost 5 bases, the J end lost 2 bases, and 9 bases lay between the germline ends.

The chain recombines TRBV7-2 with TRBJ2-5; D uncertain. Between the trimmed V and J ends, which lost 7 bases and 5 bases, there was a span of 14 bases. This CDR3 spans 13 amino acids. Germline lookup yields CDR1 SGHTA and CDR2 FQGNSA. The CDR3 spells CASTPEWVETQYF. The CDR3 DNA sequence: TGTGCCAGCACCCCAGAGTGGGTCGAGACCCAGTACTTC.